Below are 12 T cell receptor beta chains sequenced from a single sample in a study of tumor-infiltrating lymphocytes in primary liver carcinoma. Total RNA (approximately 500 ng) served as template for TCR beta cDNA synthesis primed by a constant-region primer. Slightly modified ARM-PCR served as the procedure for the TCR beta libraries. These libraries came from three rounds of nested multiplex PCR. PCR rounds one and two used TRBV1-TRBV30 forward primers with a C-beta reverse primer for around 9 cycles each. Using its own MiXCR run on the multiplex PCR reads, TCRdb lists one record per CDR3 protein. The top ten clones hold 7.5% to 8.5% of a sample with 95,000 to 150,000 distinct CDR3 sequences, 64% of them seen once. Total RNA and DNA came together from approximately 22-30 mg of bulk tissue without cell sorting. The sequenced sample consisted of liver tumor tissue from sampling region 3. Subset here: tumor region T3, left-lateral pole. All receptors come from an older woman with primary liver carcinoma and hepatitis B virus infection.

There are a few counts of this clonotype. The chain recombines TRBV20-1 with TRBJ1-3; 9 positions agree with TRBD1. The V segment lost 5 bases and the J segment 5 bases; nucleotides outside the gene matches: 7. Germline V gene sequence: CDR1 DFQATT, CDR2 SNEGSKA (reference sequence). CDR3 size: 14 residues. CDR3 amino acids: CSACGTGLRNTIYF. CDR3 sequence (DNA): TGCAGTGCTTGTGGGACAGGGCTTAGAAACACCATATATTTT.

This clonotype was found once. The V call is TRBV6-1, the J call TRBJ1-5, with a weak D call TRBD1 (6 bases). CDR3 length: 14 residues. In germline, CDR1 is MNHNS, CDR2 SASEGT. In DNA, the CDR3 is TGTACGAGCAGTGAAGGACAGAGCAATCAGCCCCAGCATTTT. It codes for CTSSEGQSNQPQHF.

In regard to this clonotype: One end of the junction does not line up with germline, which may come from a read error. The rearrangement uses TRBV11-1 and TRBJ2-3; D is unresolved. CDR3 length: 14 amino acids. From germline, CDR1 is SGHAT and CDR2 FQDESV (reference sequence). CDR3 sequence: CASSLRQRAWVSHF. DNA of the CDR3: TGTGCCAGCAGCTTAAGGCAACGTGCGTGGGTGTCTCACTTT. Supplemented by reference TRBV11-1 and TRBJ2-3, the full variable domain reads EAEVAQSPRYKITEKSQAVAFWCDPISGHATLYWYRQILGQGPELLVQFQDESVVDDSQLPKDRFSAERLKGVDSTLKIQPAELGDSAMYLCASSLRQRAWVSHFGPGTRLTVL.

A word on this clonotype: No DNA is shown, since the ends of the CDR3 on it are uncertain; the CDR3 is the one TCRdb lists. This chain connects TRBV6-2 or TRBV6-3 to TRBJ2-1; TRBD2 is taken as the D call from the table, unchecked against the DNA. The CDR3 is made up of 16 amino acids, end residues included. CDR1 and CDR2 from the germline V gene are MNHEY and SVGEGT. CDR3 region: CASSTSTSGAYHEQSF.

The chain recombines TRBV18 with TRBJ2-3; 7 bases agree with TRBD2. The CDR3 contains 15 residues. CDR1 KGHSH and CDR2 LQKENI come from the germline V gene. V shed 1 base, J shed 2 bases, and the junction held 3 bases outside the gene matches. The CDR3 sequence is CASSPQREHTDTQYF. The CDR3, as DNA: TGTGCCAGCTCACCACAGCGGGAACACACAGATACGCAGTATTTT.

The V call is TRBV11-3, the J call TRBJ1-1; weak D call: TRBD1 (6 bases). The CDR3 extends over 13 amino acids. Deletions cut 5 bases from V and 12 bases from J, with 19 bases between. From germline, CDR1 is SGHNT and CDR2 YENEEA. The DNA for the CDR3 is TGTGCCAGCAGCCTCTCCCCGGACAGCAGGACTTTCTTT. This gives the protein CASSLSPDSRTFF.

The rearrangement joins TRBV12-3 or TRBV12-4 to TRBJ2-1; D possibly matches TRBD1 or TRBD2 (5 bases each). The CDR3 sequence is 15 residues long. V lost 9 bases, J lost 4 bases, and 19 bases lay in between. CDR3 DNA: TGTGCCAGTAGTAGGGTTATGGGGGATTACAATGAGCAGTTCTTC. Translating gives CASSRVMGDYNEQFF.

This clonotype has a single count. At one of its ends the junction is not consistent with the germline gene, which may arise from a read error. This chain joins TRBV5-1 and TRBJ2-4, with D uncertain. Germline CDR1 and CDR2: SGHRS and YFSETQ. The CDR3 has 14 amino acids. The CDR3 DNA reads as TGCACCAGCAGCTTCGATCTAGCCAAAAACATTCAGTACTTC. It is translated as CTSSFDLAKNIQYF.

V gene TRBV11-2 combines with J gene TRBJ2-3; D is undetermined. V lost 9 bases and J lost 2, with 18 bases in between. The CDR3 extends over 15 amino acids. Germline CDR1 and CDR2: SGHAT and FQNNGV. CDR3 region: CASSLVGRNTDTQYF. The CDR3 DNA sequence: TGTGCCAGTAGCCTAGTGGGTAGGAACACAGATACGCAGTATTTT.

This clonotype was seen ten or more times. The chain carries TRBV6-5 and TRBJ2-1; 11 bases match TRBD2. CDR1 MNHEY and CDR2 SVGAGI come from the germline V gene. The CDR3 loop spans 16 amino acids. Germline trimming cut 6 bases from V and 7 bases from J; bases unmatched to any gene: 11. The CDR3 spells CASRGLAGPRRNEQFF. CDR3 sequence (DNA): TGTGCCAGCAGAGGACTAGCGGGCCCCAGACGTAATGAGCAGTTCTTC.

As concerns this clonotype: A read error may explain this, as a much larger clone is one base away. The gene calls are TRBV28 and TRBJ1-2, with D perhaps TRBD1 (5 bases). This CDR3 has 13 residues. The V gene's germline CDR1 is MDHEN and CDR2 SYDVKM. The CDR3 DNA is TGTGCCAACAGTGTGGGGACGCACTATGGCTACACCTTC. Translated: CANSVGTHYGYTF.

As to this clonotype: Because the CDR3 is missing its conserved closing phenylalanine or tryptophan, this is likely a read error. This sequence joins TRBV11-3 and TRBJ1-3; 7 bases are a match to TRBD1. The germline V gene has CDR1 SGHNT and CDR2 YENEEA. The V segment lost 3 bases and the J segment 0 bases; nucleotides outside the gene matches: 5. The CDR3 is made up of 16 amino acids. CDR3 DNA: TGTGCCAGCAGCTTCCCAGGACAGGTCTCTGGAAACACCATATATTAT. Its translation: CASSFPGQVSGNTIYY.